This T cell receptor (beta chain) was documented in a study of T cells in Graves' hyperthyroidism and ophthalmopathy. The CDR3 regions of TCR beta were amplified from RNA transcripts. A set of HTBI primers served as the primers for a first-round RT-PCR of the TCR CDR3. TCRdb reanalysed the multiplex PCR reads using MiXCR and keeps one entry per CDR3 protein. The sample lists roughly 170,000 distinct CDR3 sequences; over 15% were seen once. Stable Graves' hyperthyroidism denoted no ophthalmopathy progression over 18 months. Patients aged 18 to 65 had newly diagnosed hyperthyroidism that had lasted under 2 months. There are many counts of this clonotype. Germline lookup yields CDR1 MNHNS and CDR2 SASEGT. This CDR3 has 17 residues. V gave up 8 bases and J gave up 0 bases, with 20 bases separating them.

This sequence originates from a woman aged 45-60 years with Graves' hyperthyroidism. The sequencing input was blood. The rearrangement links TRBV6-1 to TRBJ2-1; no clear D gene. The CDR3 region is CASSPLRRSSSYNEQFF. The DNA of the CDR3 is TGTGCCAGCTCGCCCCTCCGACGGAGTAGCTCCTACAATGAGCAGTTCTTC.